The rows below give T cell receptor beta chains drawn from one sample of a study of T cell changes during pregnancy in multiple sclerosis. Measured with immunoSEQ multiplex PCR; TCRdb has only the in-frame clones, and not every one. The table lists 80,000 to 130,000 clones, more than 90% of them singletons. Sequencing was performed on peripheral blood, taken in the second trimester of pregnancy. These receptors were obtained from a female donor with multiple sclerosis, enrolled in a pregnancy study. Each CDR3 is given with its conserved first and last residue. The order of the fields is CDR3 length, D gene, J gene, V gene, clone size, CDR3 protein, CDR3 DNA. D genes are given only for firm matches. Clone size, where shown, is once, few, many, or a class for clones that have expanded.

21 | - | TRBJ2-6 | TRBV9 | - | CAGLRRGNEGLNRREANVLTF | TGTGCCGGGTTGAGGAGGGGTAATGAGGGGTTAAACAGGCGTGAAGCCAACGTCCTGACTTTC
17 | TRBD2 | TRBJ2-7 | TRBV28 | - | CASSLYGPGLAAYEQYF | TGTGCCAGCAGTTTATACGGGCCGGGACTAGCGGCCTACGAGCAGTACTTC
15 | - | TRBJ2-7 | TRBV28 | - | CASSSLLRTFYEQYF | TGTGCCAGCAGCTCCCTCCTCCGGACATTCTACGAGCAGTACTTC
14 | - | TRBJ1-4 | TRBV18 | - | CASSPPRGGEKLFF | TGTGCCAGCTCACCGCCTCGCGGGGGTGAAAAACTGTTTTTT
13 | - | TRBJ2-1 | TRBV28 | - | CASSPISYNEQFF | TGTGCCAGCAGCCCCATCTCCTACAATGAGCAGTTCTTC
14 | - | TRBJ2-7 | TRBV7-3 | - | CASGVGGARGEQYF | TGTGCCAGCGGGGTAGGCGGAGCGCGGGGAGAGCAGTACTTC
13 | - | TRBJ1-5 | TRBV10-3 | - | CAIRQDSNQPQHF | TGTGCCATCAGGCAGGATAGCAATCAGCCCCAGCATTTT
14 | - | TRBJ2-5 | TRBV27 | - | CASSLSAGRETQYF | TGTGCCAGCAGTTTATCGGCAGGGAGGGAGACCCAGTACTTC
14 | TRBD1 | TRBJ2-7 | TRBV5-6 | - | CASSSQGISYEQYF | TGTGCCAGCAGCTCACAGGGGATTTCCTACGAGCAGTACTTC
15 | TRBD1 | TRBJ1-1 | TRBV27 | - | CASRSTAGRGNKAFF | TGTGCCAGCAGGTCAACGGCCGGCAGGGGGAATAAAGCTTTCTTT
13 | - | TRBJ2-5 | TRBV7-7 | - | CASSSDNQETQYF | TGTGCCAGCAGCTCGGACAATCAAGAGACCCAGTACTTC
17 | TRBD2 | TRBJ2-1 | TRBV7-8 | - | CASSLLAGDHNYNEQFF | TGTGCCAGCAGCTTACTAGCGGGGGACCACAATTACAATGAGCAGTTCTTC
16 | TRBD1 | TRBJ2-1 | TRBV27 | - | CASSWALRDSYNEQFF | TGTGCCAGCAGTTGGGCGCTCCGGGACAGTTACAATGAGCAGTTCTTC
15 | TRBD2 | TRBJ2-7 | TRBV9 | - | CASSRAGLSVDEQYF | TGTGCCAGCAGCCGAGCGGGACTATCTGTTGACGAGCAGTACTTC
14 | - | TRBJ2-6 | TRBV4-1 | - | CASSQDLGANVLTF | TGCGCCAGCAGCCAAGATCTCGGGGCCAACGTCCTGACTTTC
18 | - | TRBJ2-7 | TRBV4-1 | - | CASSQARGGGRSSYEQYF | TGCGCCAGCAGCCAAGCCCGAGGAGGGGGCCGCAGCTCCTACGAGCAGTACTTC
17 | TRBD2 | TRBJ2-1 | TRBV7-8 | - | CASSLGIAGSVSNEQFF | TGTGCCAGCAGCTTAGGAATAGCGGGATCCGTTTCCAATGAGCAGTTCTTC
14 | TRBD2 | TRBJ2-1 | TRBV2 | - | CASLPGLGVNEQFF | TGTGCCAGCTTGCCGGGACTAGGTGTGAATGAGCAGTTCTTC
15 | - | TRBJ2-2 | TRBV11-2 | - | CASSPIVAFTGELFF | TGTGCCAGCAGCCCCATCGTGGCCTTCACCGGGGAGCTGTTTTTT
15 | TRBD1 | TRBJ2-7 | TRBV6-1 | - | CASRPTDRGRDEQYF | TGTGCCAGCAGGCCGACCGACAGGGGAAGGGACGAGCAGTACTTC
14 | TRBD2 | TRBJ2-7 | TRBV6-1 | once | CASRGGGYPYEQYF | TGTGCCAGCAGGGGCGGGGGTTATCCATACGAGCAGTACTTC
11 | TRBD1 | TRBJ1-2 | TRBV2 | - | CASSEQGVCTF | TGTGCCAGCAGTGAGCAGGGGGTATGCACCTTC
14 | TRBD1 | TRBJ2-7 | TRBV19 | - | CASRYRTGVSEQYF | TGTGCCAGTCGTTACAGGACAGGGGTTTCCGAGCAGTACTTC
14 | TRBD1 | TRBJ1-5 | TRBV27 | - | CASSPWTGSQPQHF | TGTGCCAGCAGTCCGTGGACAGGGAGTCAGCCCCAGCATTTT
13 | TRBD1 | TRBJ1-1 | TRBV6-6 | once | CASSYRGGEVAFF | TGTGCCAGCAGTTACAGAGGGGGCGAGGTGGCTTTCTTT
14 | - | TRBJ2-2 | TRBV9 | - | CASTWGRDEGELFF | TGTGCCAGCACATGGGGGCGAGACGAGGGGGAGCTGTTTTTT
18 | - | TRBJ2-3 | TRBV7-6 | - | CASSFLGVGGLDTDTQYF | TGTGCCAGCAGCTTCCTAGGGGTGGGGGGATTGGACACAGATACGCAGTATTTT
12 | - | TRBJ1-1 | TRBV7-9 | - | CASSDRGVVAFF | TGTGCCAGCAGCGACCGGGGGGTCGTGGCTTTCTTT
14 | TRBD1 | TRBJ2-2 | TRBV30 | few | CAWRRQGFTGELFF | TGTGCCTGGAGGAGACAGGGATTCACCGGGGAGCTGTTTTTT